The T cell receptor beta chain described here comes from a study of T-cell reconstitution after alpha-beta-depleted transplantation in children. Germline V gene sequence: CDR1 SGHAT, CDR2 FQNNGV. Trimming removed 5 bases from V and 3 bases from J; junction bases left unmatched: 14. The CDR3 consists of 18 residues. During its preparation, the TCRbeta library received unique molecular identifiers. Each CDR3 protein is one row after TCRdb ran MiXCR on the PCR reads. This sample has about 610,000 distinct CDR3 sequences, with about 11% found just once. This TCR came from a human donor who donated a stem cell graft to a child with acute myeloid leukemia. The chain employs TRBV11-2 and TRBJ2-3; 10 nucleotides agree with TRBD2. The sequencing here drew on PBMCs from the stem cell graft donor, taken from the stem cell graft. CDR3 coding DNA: TGTGCCAGCAGCCGAATGGGCGCTAGCGGGAGTGAAACAGATACGCAGTATTTT. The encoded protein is CASSRMGASGSETDTQYF.